Following are 11 T cell receptor beta chains from one sample sequenced in a study of neurological immune-mediated disorders (dated by TCRdb to between 2018 and 2021). The method behind the library was 5' RACE. Instrument on record: Illumina HiSeq 2500. The public reads were run again by TCRdb, first through fastp at Q25 and then through MiXCR, and only productive beta chains were kept. Identical CDR3 protein sequences are pooled into one entry, listed with their most common genes and DNA. The sample records 67,000 or so distinct CDR3 sequences, roughly an eighth of which are singletons. Roughly 4.5% of the sample rests with the top ten. The time point label, read with the paper, signifies: longitudinal time-point 1 (baseline). Material for sequencing was PBMCs. These receptors were collected from a female donor with HTLV-1-associated myelopathy (HAM/TSP).

This clonotype was recorded once. Without the conserved terminal phenylalanine or tryptophan, this CDR3 likely stems from a read error. It is unclear where the CDR3 begins or ends on the DNA, so no DNA is shown, and the CDR3 is as TCRdb lists it. The V call is TRBV5-1, the J call TRBJ2-3; no DNA check was done on the table's D call, TRBD2. The CDR3 spans 16 residues, counting both ends. Germline loops: CDR1 SGHRS, CDR2 YFSETQ. The CDR3 loop is CASSLPLAGVTDTQNL.

This clonotype was counted ten times or more. CDR3 sequence reads: CSAVGGAYEQYF. The CDR3 nucleotides are TGCAGCGCGGTTGGGGGGGCCTACGAGCAGTACTTC. The rearrangement uses TRBV20-1 and TRBJ2-7; TRBD2 matches 7 bases. In germline, CDR1 is DFQATT, CDR2 SNEGSKA (reference sequence). CDR3 length equals 12 residues.

The chain couples TRBV12-3 or TRBV12-4 to TRBJ2-1, with 8 bases identical to TRBD2. There are 15 residues in the CDR3. Trimming removed 5 bases from V and 3 bases from J; junction bases left unmatched: 6. The CDR3 DNA reads TGTGCCAGCAGTCCGAGCGGGGGAAACTACAATGAGCAGTTCTTC. Its translation is CASSPSGGNYNEQFF.

This chain uses TRBV5-1 with TRBJ2-3; 9 nucleotides agree with TRBD1. The CDR3 is 15 amino acids. With V trimmed by 0 bases and J by 2 bases, 1 base remained unmatched. Germline lookup yields CDR1 SGHRS and CDR2 YFSETQ. CDR3 loop: CASSLGQGDTDTQYF. CDR3 nucleotides: TGCGCCAGCAGCTTGGGACAGGGGGACACAGATACGCAGTATTTT.

This clonotype has more than one count but fewer than ten. The gene calls are TRBV6-5 and TRBJ2-3; possibly TRBD2 for D (7 bases). CDR3 length: 16 amino acids. In germline, CDR1 is MNHEY, CDR2 SVGAGI. Trimming took off 6 bases at V and 2 bases at J, with 18 bases between the two ends. As DNA, the CDR3 is TGTGCCAGCAGGAAAGGGGGGGCGACTTTCACAGATACGCAGTATTTT. As protein: CASRKGGATFTDTQYF.

This clonotype was counted many times. The chain couples TRBV20-1 to TRBJ2-3, with 9 bases fitting TRBD2. The CDR3 covers 14 residues. Unmatched junction bases numbered 5, after V lost 3 bases and J lost 4 bases. CDR1 is DFQATT, CDR2 SNEGSKA, per germline (reference sequence). This CDR3 is CSASFAGGADTQYF. The DNA for the CDR3 is TGCAGTGCTAGCTTCGCGGGGGGGGCAGATACGCAGTATTTT.

This clonotype showed up just a few times. The DNA for the CDR3 is TGTGCCAGCAGCCCGCGGTCGGGTTCTGAAAAACTGTTTTTT. Translating gives CASSPRSGSEKLFF. V gene TRBV3-1 combines with J gene TRBJ1-4; D is unclear. CDR3 length: 14 residues. The V gene's germline CDR1 is LGHDT and CDR2 YNNKEL (reference sequence). V lost 4 bases and J 7 bases, leaving 13 bases between the germline ends.

This clonotype was seen at least ten times. This chain joins TRBV20-1 and TRBJ2-7; D unclear. This CDR3 has 16 amino acids. Germline V lookup: CDR1 DFQATT, CDR2 SNEGSKA (reference sequence). Trimming left V 2 bases short and J 1 base short, with 18 bases between. The CDR3: CSARYVGLHISYEQYF. CDR3 DNA sequence: TGCAGTGCTAGATATGTAGGCCTTCATATTTCCTACGAGCAGTACTTC.

V usage is TRBV10-2 and J usage is TRBJ1-5, with D maybe TRBD1 (5 bases). The CDR3 sequence is 15 residues long. Per the germline V gene, CDR1 is WSHSY and CDR2 is SAAADI. V lost 7 bases to trimming and J lost 2 bases, with 15 bases between them. As DNA, the CDR3 is TGCGCCAGCACCCGGGACCGGACGGGCAATCAGCCCCAGCATTTT. This sequence encodes CASTRDRTGNQPQHF.

This clonotype was counted at least ten times. V is TRBV28 and J is TRBJ2-1; TRBD1 aligns across 7 bases. Germline trimming cut 6 bases from V and 7 bases from J; bases unmatched to any gene: 18. The CDR3 runs 17 residues. The V gene's germline CDR1 is MDHEN and CDR2 SYDVKM. The CDR3 here is CASRGAGTESWSNEQFF. DNA of the CDR3: TGTGCCAGCAGGGGGGCTGGGACAGAAAGTTGGTCGAATGAGCAGTTCTTC.

The sample holds many counts of this clonotype. This chain uses TRBV5-1 with TRBJ2-1; 9 nucleotides match TRBD1. With V trimmed by 1 base and J by 6 bases, 5 bases remained unmatched. The V gene's germline CDR1 is SGHRS and CDR2 YFSETQ. This CDR3 is 15 amino acids long. CDR3 sequence: CASSLQGQGANEQFF. The CDR3 DNA follows: TGCGCCAGCAGCTTGCAGGGACAGGGTGCCAATGAGCAGTTCTTC. The variable domain in full, with the rest retrieved from reference TRBV5-1 and TRBJ2-1, is KAGVTQTPRYLIKTRGQQVTLSCSPISGHRSVSWYQQTPGQGLQFLFEYFSETQRNKGNFPGRFSGRQFSNSRSEMNVSTLELGDSALYLCASSLQGQGANEQFFGPGTRLTVL.